The sequence of this TCR beta chain was determined in a study of blood T cell repertoires in COVID-19 (TCRdb year 2020). At the level of the whole study: Collaborator samples came from the United States, Italy and Spain and covered acute and convalescent phases of COVID-19. HLA class I and class II types, where available, came from metadata supplied by the sample provider rather than from assay-based typing. The prospective study material was composed of cDNA or gDNA derived from T cells, B-cell-depleted T cells, or PBMCs. The repertoires were made available in a free public database intended to serve as a resource for research on the immune response to SARS-CoV-2. Nearly every sample came with metadata listing a de-identified subject ID, COVID-19 status, age in years and sex. The samples were drawn from the first 160 participants of the ongoing ImmuneRACE study and from 950 to 1,500 subjects provided by 6 global collaborators. Subjects who had been exposed to COVID-19, were actively infected with it, or had recovered from it provided the deeply sampled blood TCRbeta repertoires that made up the dataset.

Spanning cysteine to phenylalanine, the CDR3 consists of 13 amino acids. Just the 39-base CDR3 DNA is kept, in frame starting at base 1. The trim is 8 bases for V and 6 bases for J, with a gap of 17 bases between the germline ends. For CDR1 and CDR2, the germline V gene (reference sequence) lists WNHNN and SYGVQD. On the study overall, not on this receptor specifically: Clinical and demographic metadata were provided uncurated, with the amount varying by source and participant.

For this clone: The antigen it binds to is not known. It has no much larger one-base neighbor in the sample; base qualities were not kept.

Enrolling through a virtual design, the prospective study's participants ranged in age from roughly 18 to 90 years and lived across 24 United States geographic areas. Cohort assignment in the prospective study relied on participant-reported clinical history from a screening survey and a study questionnaire. ImmuneRACE Cohort 3 recovered participants were defined by two consecutive negative NP/OP PCR tests, healthcare professional clearance, or symptom resolution. Mobile phlebotomists in the prospective study collected whole blood, serum and a nasopharyngeal or oropharyngeal swab from every participant. Additional blood draws and questionnaires over an approximately 2-month period could optionally be provided by prospective study participants. Before DNA extraction, blood samples from the prospective study were shipped at room temperature or frozen. The immunoSEQ Assay, a bias-controlled multiplex PCR, was used to amplify TCRbeta CDR3 regions from genomic DNA. The original pipeline was this. The number of nucleated cells in each sample was estimated from the amplification of reference gene primers within the assay. To quantify the absolute abundance of each unique TCRbeta CDR3 rearrangement, sequence reads were collapsed and filtered. For each sample, productive Simpson clonality was calculated as the square root of Simpson's diversity index across productive rearrangements. In TCRdb, the immuneACCESS table is reduced to in-frame sequences with V and J assigned. These tables do not hold every clone; where another copy was compared, an unresolved V gene accounts for under half, and the others remain unexplained. The D gene and trimming were derived from the DNA, and the V and J assignments and clone size from that table. The sample table records under 300,000 clones; 80% to 90% of these occur just once. Over 1.5% of the sample rests with the top ten.

Sequences were obtained from PBMCs or T cells enriched from blood (not recorded which). The V and J genes are TRBV10-1 and TRBJ2-7, with the D gene uncertain. The receptor's source is a woman aged 45 to 65 who had recovered from COVID-19. The nucleotides are TGCGCCAGCCGGCACTCTGGTTACAGCGAGCAGTACTTC. Translated, this is CASRHSGYSEQYF.